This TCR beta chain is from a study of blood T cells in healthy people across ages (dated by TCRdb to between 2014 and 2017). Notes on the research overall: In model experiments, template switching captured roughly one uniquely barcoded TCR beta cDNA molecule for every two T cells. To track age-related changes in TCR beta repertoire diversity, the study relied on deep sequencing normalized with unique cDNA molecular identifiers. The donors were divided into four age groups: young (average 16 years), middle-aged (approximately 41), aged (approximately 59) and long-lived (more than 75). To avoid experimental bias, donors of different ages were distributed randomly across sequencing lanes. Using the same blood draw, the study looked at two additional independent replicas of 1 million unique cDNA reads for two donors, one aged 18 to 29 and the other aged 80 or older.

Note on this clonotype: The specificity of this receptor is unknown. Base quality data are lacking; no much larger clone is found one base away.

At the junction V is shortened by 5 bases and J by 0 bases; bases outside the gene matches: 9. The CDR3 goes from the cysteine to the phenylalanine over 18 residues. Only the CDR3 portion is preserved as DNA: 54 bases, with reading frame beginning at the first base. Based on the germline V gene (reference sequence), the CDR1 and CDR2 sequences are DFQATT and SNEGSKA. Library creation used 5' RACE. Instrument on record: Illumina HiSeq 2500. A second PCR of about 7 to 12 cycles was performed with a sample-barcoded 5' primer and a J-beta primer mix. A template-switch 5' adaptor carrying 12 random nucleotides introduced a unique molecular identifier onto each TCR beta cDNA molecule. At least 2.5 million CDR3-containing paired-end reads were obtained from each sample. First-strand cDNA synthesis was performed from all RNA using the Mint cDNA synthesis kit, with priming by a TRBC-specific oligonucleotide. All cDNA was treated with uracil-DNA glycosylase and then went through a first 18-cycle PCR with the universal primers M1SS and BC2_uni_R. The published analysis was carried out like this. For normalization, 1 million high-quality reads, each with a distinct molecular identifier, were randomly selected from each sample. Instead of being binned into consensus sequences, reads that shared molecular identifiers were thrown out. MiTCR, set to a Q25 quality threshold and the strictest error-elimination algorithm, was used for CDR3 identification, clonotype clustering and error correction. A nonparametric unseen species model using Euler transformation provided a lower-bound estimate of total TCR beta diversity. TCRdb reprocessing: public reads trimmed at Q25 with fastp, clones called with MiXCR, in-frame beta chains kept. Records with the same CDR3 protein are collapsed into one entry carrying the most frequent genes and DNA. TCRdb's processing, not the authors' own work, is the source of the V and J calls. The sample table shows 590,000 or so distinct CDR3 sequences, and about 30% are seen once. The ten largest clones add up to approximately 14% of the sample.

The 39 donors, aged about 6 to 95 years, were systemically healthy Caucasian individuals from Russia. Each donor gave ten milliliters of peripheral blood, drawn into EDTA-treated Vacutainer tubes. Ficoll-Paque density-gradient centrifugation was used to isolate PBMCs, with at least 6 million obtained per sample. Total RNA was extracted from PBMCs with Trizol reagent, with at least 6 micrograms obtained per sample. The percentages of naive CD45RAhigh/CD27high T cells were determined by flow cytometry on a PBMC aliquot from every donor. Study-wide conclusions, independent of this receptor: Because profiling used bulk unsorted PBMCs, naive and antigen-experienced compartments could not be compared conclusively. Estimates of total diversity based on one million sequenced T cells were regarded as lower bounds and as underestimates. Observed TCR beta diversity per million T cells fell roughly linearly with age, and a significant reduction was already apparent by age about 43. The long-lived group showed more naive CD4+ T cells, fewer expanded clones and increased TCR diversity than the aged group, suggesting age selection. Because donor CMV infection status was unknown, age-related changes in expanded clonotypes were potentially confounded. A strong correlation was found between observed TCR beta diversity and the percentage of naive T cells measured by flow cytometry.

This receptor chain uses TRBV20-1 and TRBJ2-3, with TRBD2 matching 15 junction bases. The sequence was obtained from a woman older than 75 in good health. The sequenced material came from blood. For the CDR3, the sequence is CSAAPGLAGGASTDTQYF. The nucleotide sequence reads TGCAGTGCTGCGCCGGGACTAGCGGGGGGTGCTAGCACAGATACGCAGTATTTT.